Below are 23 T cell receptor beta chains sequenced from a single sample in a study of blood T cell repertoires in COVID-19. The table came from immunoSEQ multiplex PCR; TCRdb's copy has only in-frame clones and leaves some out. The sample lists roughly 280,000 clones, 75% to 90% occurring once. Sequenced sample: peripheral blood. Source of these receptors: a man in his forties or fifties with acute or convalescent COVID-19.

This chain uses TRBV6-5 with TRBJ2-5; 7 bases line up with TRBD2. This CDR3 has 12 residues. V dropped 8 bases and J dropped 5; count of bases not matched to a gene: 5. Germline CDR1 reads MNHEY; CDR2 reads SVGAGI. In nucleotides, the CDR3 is TGTGCCAGCTCGGGGGGTAGGGAGACCCAGTACTTC. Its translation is CASSGGRETQYF.

The DNA for the CDR3 is TGTGCCAGCAGCCAAGATAGTCGTGCGGGAGAGACCCAGTACTTC. It translates to CASSQDSRAGETQYF. This rearrangement joins TRBV3-1 (or the pseudogene TRBV3-2) to TRBJ2-5; tentatively, D is TRBD2 (5 bases). The CDR3 spans 15 residues. Germline CDR1 is LGHDT and CDR2 is YNNKEL (reference sequence). With 0 bases removed from V and 4 bases from J, the gap between germline ends came to 12 bases.

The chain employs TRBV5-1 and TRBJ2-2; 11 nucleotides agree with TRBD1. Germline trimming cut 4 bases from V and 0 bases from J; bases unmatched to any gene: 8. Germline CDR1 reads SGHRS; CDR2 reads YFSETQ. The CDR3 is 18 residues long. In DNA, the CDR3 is TGCGCCAGCAGCGGGGGACAGGGGGTTTCCCCGAACACCGGGGAGCTGTTTTTT. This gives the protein CASSGGQGVSPNTGELFF.

The CDR3 loop is CAIRTDNQPQHF. CDR3 coding DNA: TGTGCCATCAGGACAGATAATCAGCCCCAGCATTTT. The rearrangement joins TRBV10-3 to TRBJ1-5; tentatively, D is TRBD1 (5 bases). The CDR3 contains 12 residues. V shed 6 bases and J shed 4 bases, with 7 bases lying between them. The V gene's germline CDR1 is ENHRY and CDR2 SYGVKD.

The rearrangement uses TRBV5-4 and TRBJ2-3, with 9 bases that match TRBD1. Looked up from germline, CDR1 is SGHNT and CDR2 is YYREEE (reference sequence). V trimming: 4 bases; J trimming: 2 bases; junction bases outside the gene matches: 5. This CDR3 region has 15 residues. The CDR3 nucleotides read TGTGCCAGCAGCCGCGGACAGGGGTACACAGATACGCAGTATTTT. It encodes CASSRGQGYTDTQYF.

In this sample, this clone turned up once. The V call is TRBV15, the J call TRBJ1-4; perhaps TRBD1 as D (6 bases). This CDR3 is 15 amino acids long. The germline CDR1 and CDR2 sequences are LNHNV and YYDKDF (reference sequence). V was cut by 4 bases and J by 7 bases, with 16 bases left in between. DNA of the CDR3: TGTGCCACCAGCAAAGATGCCAGGGGCGGTGAAAAACTGTTTTTT. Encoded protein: CATSKDARGGEKLFF.

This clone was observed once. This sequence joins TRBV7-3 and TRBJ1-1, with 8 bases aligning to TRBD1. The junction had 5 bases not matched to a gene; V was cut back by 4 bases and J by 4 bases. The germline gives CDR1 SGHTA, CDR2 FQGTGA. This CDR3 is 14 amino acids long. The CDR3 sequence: CASSSGGQGTEAFF. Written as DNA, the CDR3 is TGTGCCAGCAGCTCCGGAGGACAGGGCACTGAAGCTTTCTTT.

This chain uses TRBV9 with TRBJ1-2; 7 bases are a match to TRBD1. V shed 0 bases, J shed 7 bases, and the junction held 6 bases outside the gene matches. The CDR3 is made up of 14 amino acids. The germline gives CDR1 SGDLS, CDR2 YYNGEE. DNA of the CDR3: TGTGCCAGCAGCGTAGCTACAGGGGTTTCTGGCTACACCTTC. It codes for CASSVATGVSGYTF.

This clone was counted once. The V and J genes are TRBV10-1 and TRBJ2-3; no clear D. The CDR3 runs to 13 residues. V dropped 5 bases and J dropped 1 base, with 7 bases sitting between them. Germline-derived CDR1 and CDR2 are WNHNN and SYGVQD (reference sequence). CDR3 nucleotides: TGCGCCAGCAGTTGGGCTGGCACAGATACGCAGTATTTT. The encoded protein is CASSWAGTDTQYF.

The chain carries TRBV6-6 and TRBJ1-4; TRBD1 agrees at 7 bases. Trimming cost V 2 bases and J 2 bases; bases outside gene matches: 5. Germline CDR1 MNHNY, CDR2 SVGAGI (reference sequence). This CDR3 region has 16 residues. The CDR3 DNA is TGTGCCAGCAGTTACAAGGGGGCTCGTACTAATGAAAAACTGTTTTTT. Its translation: CASSYKGARTNEKLFF.

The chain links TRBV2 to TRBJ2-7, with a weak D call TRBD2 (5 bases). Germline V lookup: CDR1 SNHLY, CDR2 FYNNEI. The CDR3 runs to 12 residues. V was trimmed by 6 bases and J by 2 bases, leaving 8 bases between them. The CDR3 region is CASRTGAYEQYF. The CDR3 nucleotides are TGTGCCAGCAGAACCGGGGCCTACGAGCAGTACTTC.

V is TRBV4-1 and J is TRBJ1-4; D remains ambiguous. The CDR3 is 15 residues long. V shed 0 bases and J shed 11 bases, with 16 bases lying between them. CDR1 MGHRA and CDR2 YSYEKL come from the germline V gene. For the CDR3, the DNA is TGCGCCAGCAGCCAAGACCTGGGGAGGGAGGCGAAACTGTTTTTT. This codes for CASSQDLGREAKLFF.

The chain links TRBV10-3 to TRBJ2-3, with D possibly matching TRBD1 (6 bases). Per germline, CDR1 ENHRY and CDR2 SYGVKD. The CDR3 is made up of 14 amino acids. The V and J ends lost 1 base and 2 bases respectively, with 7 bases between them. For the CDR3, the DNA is TGTGCCATCAGTGAGTGGGGGCCCACAGATACGCAGTATTTT. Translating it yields CAISEWGPTDTQYF.

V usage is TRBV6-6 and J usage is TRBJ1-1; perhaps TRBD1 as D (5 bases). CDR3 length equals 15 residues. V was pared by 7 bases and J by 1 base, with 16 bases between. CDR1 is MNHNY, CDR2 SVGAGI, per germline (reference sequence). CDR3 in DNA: TGTGCCAGCAAGGGACTGAGGGTGTGGAACACTGAAGCTTTCTTT. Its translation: CASKGLRVWNTEAFF.

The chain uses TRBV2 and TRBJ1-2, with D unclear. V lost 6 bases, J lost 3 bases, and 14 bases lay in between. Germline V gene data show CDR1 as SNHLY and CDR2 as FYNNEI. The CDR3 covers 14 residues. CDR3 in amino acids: CASSQQPSDYGYTF. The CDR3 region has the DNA TGTGCCAGCAGCCAACAGCCATCAGACTATGGCTACACCTTC. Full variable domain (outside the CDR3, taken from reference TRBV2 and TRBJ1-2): EPEVTQTPSHQVTQMGQEVILRCVPISNHLYFYWYRQILGQKVEFLVSFYNNEISEKSEIFDDQFSVERPDGSNFTLKIRSTKLEDSAMYFCASSQQPSDYGYTFGSGTRLTVV.

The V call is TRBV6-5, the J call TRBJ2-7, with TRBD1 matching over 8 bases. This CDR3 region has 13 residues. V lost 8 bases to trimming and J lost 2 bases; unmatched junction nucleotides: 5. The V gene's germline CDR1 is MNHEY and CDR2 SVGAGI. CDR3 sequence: CASRDRRPYEQYF. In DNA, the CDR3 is TGTGCCAGCCGGGACAGGAGACCCTACGAGCAGTACTTC.

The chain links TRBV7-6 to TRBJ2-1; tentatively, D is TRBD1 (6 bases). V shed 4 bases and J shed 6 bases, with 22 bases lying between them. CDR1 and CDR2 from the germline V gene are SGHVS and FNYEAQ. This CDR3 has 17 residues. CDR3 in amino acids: CASSSTVQLGAINEQFF. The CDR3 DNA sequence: TGTGCCAGCAGCTCTACCGTGCAATTGGGGGCCATCAATGAGCAGTTCTTC.

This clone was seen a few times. CDR3 residues: CASSEIQGESPLHF. The CDR3, as DNA: TGCGCCAGCAGTGAAATACAGGGGGAGTCACCCCTCCACTTT. The genes are TRBV10-1 and TRBJ1-6, with 8 bases lining up with TRBD1. J gave up 10 bases and V 3 bases, and 5 bases lay outside the gene matches. CDR3 size: 14 residues. Germline-derived CDR1 and CDR2 are WNHNN and SYGVQD (reference sequence).

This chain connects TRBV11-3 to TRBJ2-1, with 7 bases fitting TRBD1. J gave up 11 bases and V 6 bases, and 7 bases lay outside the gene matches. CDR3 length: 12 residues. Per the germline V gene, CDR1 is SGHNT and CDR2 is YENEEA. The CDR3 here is CASSPDREKQFF. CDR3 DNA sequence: TGTGCCAGCAGTCCCGACAGGGAGAAGCAGTTCTTC.

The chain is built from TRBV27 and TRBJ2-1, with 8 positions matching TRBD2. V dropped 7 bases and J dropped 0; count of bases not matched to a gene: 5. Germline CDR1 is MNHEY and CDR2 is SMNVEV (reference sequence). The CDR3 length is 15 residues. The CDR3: CASTLLADSYNEQFF. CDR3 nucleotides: TGTGCCAGCACCTTACTAGCGGACTCCTACAATGAGCAGTTCTTC.

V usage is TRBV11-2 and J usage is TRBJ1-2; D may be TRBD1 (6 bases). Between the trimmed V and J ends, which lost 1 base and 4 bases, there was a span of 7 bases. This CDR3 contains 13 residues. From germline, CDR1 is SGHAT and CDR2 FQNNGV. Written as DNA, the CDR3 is TGTGCCAGCAGCTTAGCAGGGGCCTATGGCTACACCTTC. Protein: CASSLAGAYGYTF.

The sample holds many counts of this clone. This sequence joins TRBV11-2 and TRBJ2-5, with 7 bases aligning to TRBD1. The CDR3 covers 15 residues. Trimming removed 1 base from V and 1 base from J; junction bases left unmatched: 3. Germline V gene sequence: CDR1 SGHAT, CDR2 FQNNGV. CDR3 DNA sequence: TGTGCCAGCAGCTTAGCGCCAGGGGGCCAAGAGACCCAGTACTTC. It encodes CASSLAPGGQETQYF.

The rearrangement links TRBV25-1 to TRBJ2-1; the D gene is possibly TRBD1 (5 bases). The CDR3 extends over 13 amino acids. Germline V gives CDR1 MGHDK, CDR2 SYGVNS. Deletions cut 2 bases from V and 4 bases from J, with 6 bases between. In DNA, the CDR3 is TGTGCCAGCAGTGAAGGGGCTTACAATGAGCAGTTCTTC. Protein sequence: CASSEGAYNEQFF.